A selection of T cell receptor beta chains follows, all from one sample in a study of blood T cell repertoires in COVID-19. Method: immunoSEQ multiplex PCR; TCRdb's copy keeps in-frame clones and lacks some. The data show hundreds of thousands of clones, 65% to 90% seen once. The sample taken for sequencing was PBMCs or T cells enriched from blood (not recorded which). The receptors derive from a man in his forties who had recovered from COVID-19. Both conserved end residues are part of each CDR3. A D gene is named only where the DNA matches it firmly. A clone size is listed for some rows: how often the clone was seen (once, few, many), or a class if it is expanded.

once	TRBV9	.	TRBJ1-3	TGTGCCAGCAGCGTAGGAGGTACAGGGCTACTCTCTGGAAACACCATATATTTT	CASSVGGTGLLSGNTIYF
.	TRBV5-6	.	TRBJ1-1	TGTGCCAGCAGCCTCGAGTTGAACACTGAAGCTTTCTTT	CASSLELNTEAFF
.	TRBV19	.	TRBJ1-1	TGTGCCAGTAGTATAGATCTAGGAGGGCAGGGCGCGTACACTGAAGCTTTCTTT	CASSIDLGGQGAYTEAFF
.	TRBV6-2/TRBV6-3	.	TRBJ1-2	TGTGCCAGCAGCCTCCCCGAGGCGGCCGGCTACACCTTC	CASSLPEAAGYTF
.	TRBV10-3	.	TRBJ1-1	TGTGCCATCAGTGAGTTCCCGGGGGTTAACACTGAAGCTTTCTTT	CAISEFPGVNTEAFF
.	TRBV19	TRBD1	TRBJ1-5	TGTGCCAGTAACACAGGGGGCTTCGGTCAGCCCCAGCATTTT	CASNTGGFGQPQHF
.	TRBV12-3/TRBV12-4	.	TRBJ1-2	TGTGCCAGCAGTTTTAACGAGAACTATGGCTACACCTTC	CASSFNENYGYTF
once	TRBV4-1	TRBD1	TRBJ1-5	TGCGCCAGCAGCCAAGCCGGATCACAGGGGGGTCAGCCCCAGCATTTT	CASSQAGSQGGQPQHF
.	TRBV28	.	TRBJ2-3	TGTGCCAGCAGTTTATATCGGCTAGCCCCTGGCACAGATACGCAGTATTTT	CASSLYRLAPGTDTQYF
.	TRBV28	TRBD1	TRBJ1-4	TGTGCCAGCAGTGCCGCACAGGGGGCACATGAAAAACTGTTTTTT	CASSAAQGAHEKLFF
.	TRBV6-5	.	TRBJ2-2	TGTGCCAGCAGTTACTCGACTGGACAGAACACCGGGGAGCTGTTTTTT	CASSYSTGQNTGELFF
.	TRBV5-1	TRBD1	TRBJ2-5	TGCGCCAGCAGCCCGGGGACAGGTAAAGAGACCCAGTACTTC	CASSPGTGKETQYF
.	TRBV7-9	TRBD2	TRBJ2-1	TGTGCCAGCAGCTTACGGACTAGCGGCCGTGCTGAGCAGTTCTTC	CASSLRTSGRAEQFF
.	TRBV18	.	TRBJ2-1	TGTGCCAGCTCGGGACTGATCGATGAGCAGTTCTTC	CASSGLIDEQFF
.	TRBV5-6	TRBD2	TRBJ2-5	TGTGCCAGCAGCTTGTCAGCGGGAGGTTCCGAGACCCAGTACTTC	CASSLSAGGSETQYF
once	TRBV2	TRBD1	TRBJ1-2	TGTGCCAGCAGTGAAAGGGGGCTCGATGGCTACACCTTC	CASSERGLDGYTF
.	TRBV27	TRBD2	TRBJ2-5	TGTGCCAGCAGAGTCGGGACTAGCAATATGGCCCAGTACTTC	CASRVGTSNMAQYF
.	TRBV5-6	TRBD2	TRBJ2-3	TGTGCCAGCAGCTCACTAGCGGGCGAGTACACAGATACGCAGTATTTT	CASSSLAGEYTDTQYF
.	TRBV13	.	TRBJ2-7	TGTGCCAGCACACTCTACGAGCAGTACTTC	CASTLYEQYF
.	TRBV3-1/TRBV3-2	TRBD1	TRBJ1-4	TGTGCCAGCCGACTTACAGGGGAGGCGGAAAAACTGTTTTTT	CASRLTGEAEKLFF
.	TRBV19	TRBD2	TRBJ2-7	TGTGCCAGTAGCGGGAGGGGATTTTACGAGCAGTACTTC	CASSGRGFYEQYF
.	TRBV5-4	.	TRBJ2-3	TGTGCCAGCAGCCCAACGGGGATGTCTCGCACAGATACGCAGTATTTT	CASSPTGMSRTDTQYF
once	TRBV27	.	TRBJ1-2	TGTGCCAGCAGTTTATATCCGGGGTGGGGCTACACCTTC	CASSLYPGWGYTF
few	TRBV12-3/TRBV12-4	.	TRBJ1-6	TGTGCCAGCAGCAGGACTGAGAATTCACCCCTCCACTTT	CASSRTENSPLHF
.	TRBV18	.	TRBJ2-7	TGTGCCAGCTCACCACCGGTCGGGTTCGGGGAGCAGTACTTC	CASSPPVGFGEQYF
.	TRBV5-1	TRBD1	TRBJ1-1	TGCGCCAGCAGAAGCGGACAGGGGGGACTGAACACTGAAGCTTTCTTT	CASRSGQGGLNTEAFF
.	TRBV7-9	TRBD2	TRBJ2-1	TGTGCCAGCATAGGGACTAGCGGGTACAATGAGCAGTTCTTC	CASIGTSGYNEQFF
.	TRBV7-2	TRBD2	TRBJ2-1	TGTGCCAGCAGCTTACGGTCGGCTAGCGGGAATGAGCAGTTCTTC	CASSLRSASGNEQFF
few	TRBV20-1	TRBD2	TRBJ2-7	TGCAGTGCAAGTAGGGACTACCGCTCCTACGAGCAGTACTTC	CSASRDYRSYEQYF
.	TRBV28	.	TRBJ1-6	TGTGCCAGCAGTTTATTCGCGACAGTAAATTCACCCCTCCACTTT	CASSLFATVNSPLHF
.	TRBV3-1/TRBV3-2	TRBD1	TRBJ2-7	TGTGCCAGCAGCCAAGGGTTGGCAGGGGGTGGCTACGAGCAGTACTTC	CASSQGLAGGGYEQYF
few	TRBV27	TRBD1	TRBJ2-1	TGTGCCAGCAATCCCCCCCGGGGGACAGGGGGGTACAATGAGCAGTTCTTC	CASNPPRGTGGYNEQFF
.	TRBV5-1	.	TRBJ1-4	TGCGCCAGCAGCTTCGCAGGCATCCGAACTAATGAAAAACTGTTTTTT	CASSFAGIRTNEKLFF
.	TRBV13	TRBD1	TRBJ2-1	TGTGCCAGCAGCCCCGACAGGGGGCTGAATGAGCAGTTCTTC	CASSPDRGLNEQFF
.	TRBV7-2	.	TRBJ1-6	TGTGCCAGCAGCTTAGTTGTTTTTGACAGCATAATACATTCACCCCTCCACTTT	CASSLVVFDSIIHSPLHF
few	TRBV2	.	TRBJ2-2	TGTGCCAGCAGGAGAGACATGGCGAACACCGGGGAGCTGTTTTTT	CASRRDMANTGELFF
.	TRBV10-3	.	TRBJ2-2	TGTGCCATCAGTGAGGTGGGACTGTCGACCGGGGAGCTGTTTTTT	CAISEVGLSTGELFF
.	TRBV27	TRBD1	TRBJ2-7	TGTGCCAGCAGGTGGACAGGGGACTCCTACGAGCAGTACTTC	CASRWTGDSYEQYF
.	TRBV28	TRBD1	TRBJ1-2	TGTGCCAGCAGTTCAGGACAGGGAGGCTATGGCTACACCTTC	CASSSGQGGYGYTF
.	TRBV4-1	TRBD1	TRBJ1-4	TGCGCCAGCAGCCGCAATAGCGGGACAGGGGTGGAAAGCCTGTTTTTT	CASSRNSGTGVESLFF
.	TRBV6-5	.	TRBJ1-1	TGTGCCAGCAGGCCGGTGCGGGTGAACACTGAAGCTTTCTTT	CASRPVRVNTEAFF
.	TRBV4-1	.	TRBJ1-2	TGCGCCAGCAGCCAAATTGACAGCGTCGGTGGCTACACCTTC	CASSQIDSVGGYTF
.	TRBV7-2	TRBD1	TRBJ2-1	TGTGCCAGCAGTCCCGGGACAGCGACTAATGAGCAGTTCTTC	CASSPGTATNEQFF
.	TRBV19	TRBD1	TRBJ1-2	TGTGCCAGTAGTATCAACGCGGGACAGGGAAGAGGGGGCTACACCTTC	CASSINAGQGRGGYTF
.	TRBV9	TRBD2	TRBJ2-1	TGTGCCAGCAGCTTTTCAGCGGGGGGGATCTCCTACAATGAGCAGTTCTTC	CASSFSAGGISYNEQFF
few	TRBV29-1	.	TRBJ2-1	TGCAGCGTTGAAGGGCTTGTTCAGGGGCCTGAGCAGTTCTTC	CSVEGLVQGPEQFF
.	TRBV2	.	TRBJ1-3	TGTGCCAGCAGATATACAGGGACTGGAAACACCATATATTTT	CASRYTGTGNTIYF
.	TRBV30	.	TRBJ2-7	TGTGCCTGGAGTGTAGGACAAAAAAGCGAGCAGTACTTC	CAWSVGQKSEQYF
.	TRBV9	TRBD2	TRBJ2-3	TGTGCCAGCAGCGAGGGGACTAGTAGCACAGATACGCAGTATTTT	CASSEGTSSTDTQYF
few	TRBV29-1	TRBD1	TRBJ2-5	TGCAGCGTTGAAGAGCGGGGACAGGGGGTAGGTTGGGAGACCCAGTACTTC	CSVEERGQGVGWETQYF
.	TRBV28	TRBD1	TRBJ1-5	TGTGCCAGCAGTTTCGGGGACAGGGTGGATCAGCCCCAGCATTTT	CASSFGDRVDQPQHF
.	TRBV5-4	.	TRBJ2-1	TGTGCCAGCAGCATCGGACAGTACAATGAGCAGTTCTTC	CASSIGQYNEQFF
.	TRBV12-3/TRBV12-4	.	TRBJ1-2	TGTGCCAGCAGTTTGGAGGAGTTTGGCTACACCTTC	CASSLEEFGYTF